The 6 T cell receptor beta chains presented below share a single source sample, sequenced in a study of T cells in Graves' hyperthyroidism and ophthalmopathy. Amplified regions were TCR beta CDR3 sequences from RNA transcripts. First-round RT-PCR with HTBI primers amplified the TCR CDR3 region. From the multiplex PCR reads, TCRdb called clonotypes with MiXCR, one entry per CDR3 protein. The sample holds some 760,000 distinct CDR3 sequences, about 14% seen once. Input material: blood. These receptors all come from a woman in her late teens or twenties with Graves' hyperthyroidism.

The chain recombines TRBV7-9 with TRBJ1-6; D is unclear. The CDR3 sequence is 15 residues long. The germline CDR1 and CDR2 sequences are SEHNR and FQNEAQ (reference sequence). Trimming removed 5 bases from V and 0 bases from J, with 8 bases in between. CDR3 DNA: TGTGCCAGCAGCCCCGGACTCTCCTATAATTCACCCCTCCACTTT. It yields the protein CASSPGLSYNSPLHF.

The CDR3 here is CASSFPAGGKTQYF. DNA for the CDR3: TGTGCCAGCAGTTTTCCCGCGGGAGGGAAGACCCAGTACTTC. The chain employs TRBV28 and TRBJ2-5, with 9 bases aligning to TRBD2. CDR1 and CDR2 from the germline V gene are MDHEN and SYDVKM. V trimming: 3 bases; J trimming: 6 bases; junction bases outside the gene matches: 5. The CDR3 is 14 amino acids.

This clonotype was recorded at least ten times. V is TRBV18 and J is TRBJ2-7; D not resolved. Germline V lookup: CDR1 KGHSH, CDR2 LQKENI. Trimming cost V 6 bases and J 6 bases, with 9 bases left between them. The CDR3 totals 11 residues. The CDR3 protein is CASSLKGEQYF. The CDR3 nucleotides read TGTGCCAGCTCGCTAAAGGGCGAGCAGTACTTC.

V usage is TRBV18 and J usage is TRBJ2-3; D tentatively reads TRBD1 or TRBD2 (5 bases each). From germline, CDR1 is KGHSH and CDR2 LQKENI. Trimming shortened V by 1 base and J by 1 base, and 15 bases separated the two germline ends. This CDR3 is built from 17 residues. This CDR3 is CASSPLRKGPGTDTQYF. CDR3 coding DNA: TGTGCCAGCTCACCACTGAGGAAGGGACCTGGCACAGATACGCAGTATTTT.

This clonotype showed up many times. CDR3 amino acids: CATSDFRDPKPGTQYF. DNA of the CDR3: TGTGCCACCAGTGATTTCCGAGACCCCAAACCGGGTACCCAGTACTTC. The rearrangement links TRBV24-1 to TRBJ2-5, with D unresolved. The length of the CDR3 is 16 residues. The ends were cut back, 1 base at V and 8 bases at J, with 19 bases in the middle. CDR1 and CDR2 (germline): KGHDR, SFDVKD.

This clonotype was picked up a small number of times. V usage is TRBV7-9 and J usage is TRBJ1-1, with 10 bases matching TRBD1. CDR1 is SEHNR, CDR2 FQNEAQ, per germline (reference sequence). V was clipped by 6 bases and J by 4 bases; unmatched bases: 14. The CDR3 totals 17 residues. DNA for the CDR3: TGTGCCAGCAGAACCCCCATAGGACAGGGGGGCCCCACTGAAGCTTTCTTT. Its protein is CASRTPIGQGGPTEAFF.